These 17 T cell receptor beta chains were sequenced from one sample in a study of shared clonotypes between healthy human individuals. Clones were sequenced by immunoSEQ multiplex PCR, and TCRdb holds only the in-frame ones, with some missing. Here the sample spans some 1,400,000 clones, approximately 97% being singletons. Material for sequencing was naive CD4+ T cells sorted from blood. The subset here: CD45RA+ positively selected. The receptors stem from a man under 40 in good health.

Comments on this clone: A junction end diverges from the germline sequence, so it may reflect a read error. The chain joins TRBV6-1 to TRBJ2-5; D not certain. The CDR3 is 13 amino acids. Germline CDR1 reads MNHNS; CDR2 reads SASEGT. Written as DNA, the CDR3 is TGTGCCAGCAGTGAAAATCCCCCGTCCCTCTTCCACTTC. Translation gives CASSENPPSLFHF.

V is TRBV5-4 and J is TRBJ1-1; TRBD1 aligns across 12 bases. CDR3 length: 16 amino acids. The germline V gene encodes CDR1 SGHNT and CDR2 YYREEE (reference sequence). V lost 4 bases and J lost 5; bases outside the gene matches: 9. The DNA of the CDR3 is TGTGCCAGCAGCCTTGGGACAGGGGGCATGGATACTGAAGCTTTCTTT. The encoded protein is CASSLGTGGMDTEAFF.

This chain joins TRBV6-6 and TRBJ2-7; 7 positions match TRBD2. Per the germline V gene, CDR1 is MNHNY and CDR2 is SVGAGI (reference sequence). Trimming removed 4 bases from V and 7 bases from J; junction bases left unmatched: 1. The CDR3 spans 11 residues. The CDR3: CASSWGGEQYF. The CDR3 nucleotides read TGTGCCAGCAGTTGGGGGGGTGAGCAGTACTTC.

CDR3 in amino acids: CSGAMDSYEQYF. DNA for the CDR3: TGCAGCGGCGCCATGGACAGCTACGAGCAGTACTTC. This chain connects TRBV29-1 to TRBJ2-7, with D maybe TRBD1 (6 bases). The V end lost 7 bases, the J end lost 3 bases, and 13 bases lay between the germline ends. Germline-derived CDR1 and CDR2 are SQVTM and ANQGSEA. This CDR3 comprises 12 residues.

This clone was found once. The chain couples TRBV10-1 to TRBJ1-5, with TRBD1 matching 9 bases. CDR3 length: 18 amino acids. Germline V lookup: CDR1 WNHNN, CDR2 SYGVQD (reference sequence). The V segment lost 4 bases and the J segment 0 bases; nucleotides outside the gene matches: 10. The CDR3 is CASSVPGQGPFSNQPQHF. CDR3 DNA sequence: TGCGCCAGCAGTGTCCCGGGACAGGGCCCCTTTAGCAATCAGCCCCAGCATTTT.

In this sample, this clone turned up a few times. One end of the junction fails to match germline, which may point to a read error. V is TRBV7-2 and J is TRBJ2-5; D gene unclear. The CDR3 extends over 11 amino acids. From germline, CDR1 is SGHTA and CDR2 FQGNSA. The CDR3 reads CASSIALSPHF. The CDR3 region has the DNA TGTGCCAGCAGCATAGCCCTCTCCCCGCACTTC.

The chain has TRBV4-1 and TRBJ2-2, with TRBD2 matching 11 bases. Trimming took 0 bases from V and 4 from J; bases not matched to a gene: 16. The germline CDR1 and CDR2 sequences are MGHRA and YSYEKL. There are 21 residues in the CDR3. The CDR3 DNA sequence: TGCGCCAGCAGCCAAGATACGGGAGGTAGCGGGAGGGCCTGGAGCACCGGGGAGCTGTTTTTT. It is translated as CASSQDTGGSGRAWSTGELFF.

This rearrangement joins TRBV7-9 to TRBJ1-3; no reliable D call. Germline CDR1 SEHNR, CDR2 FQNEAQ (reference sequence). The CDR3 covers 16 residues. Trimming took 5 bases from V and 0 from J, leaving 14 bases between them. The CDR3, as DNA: TGTGCCAGCAGCGGCTTAGGACCGAACTCTGGAAACACCATATATTTT. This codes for CASSGLGPNSGNTIYF.

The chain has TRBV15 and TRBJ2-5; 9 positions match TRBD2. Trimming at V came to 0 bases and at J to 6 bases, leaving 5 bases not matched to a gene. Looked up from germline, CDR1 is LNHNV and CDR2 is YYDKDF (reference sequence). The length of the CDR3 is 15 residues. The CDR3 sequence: CATSRERTSEKTQYF. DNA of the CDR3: TGTGCCACCAGCAGAGAGAGGACTAGCGAAAAGACCCAGTACTTC. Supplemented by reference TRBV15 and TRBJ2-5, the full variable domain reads DAMVIQNPRYQVTQFGKPVTLSCSQTLNHNVMYWYQQKSSQAPKLLFHYYDKDFNNEADTPDNFQSRRPNTSFCFLDIRSPGLGDTAMYLCATSRERTSEKTQYFGPGTRLLVL.

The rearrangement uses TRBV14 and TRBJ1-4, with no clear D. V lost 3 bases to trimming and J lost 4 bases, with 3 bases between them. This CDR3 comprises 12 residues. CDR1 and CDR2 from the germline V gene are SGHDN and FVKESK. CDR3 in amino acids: CASSHFNEKLFF. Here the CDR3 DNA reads TGTGCCAGCAGCCACTTTAATGAAAAACTGTTTTTT.

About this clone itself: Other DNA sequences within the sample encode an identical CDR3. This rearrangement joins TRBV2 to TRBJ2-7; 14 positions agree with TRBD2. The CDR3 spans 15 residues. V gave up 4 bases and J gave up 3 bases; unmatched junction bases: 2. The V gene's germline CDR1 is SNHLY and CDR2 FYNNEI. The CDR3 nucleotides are TGTGCCAGCAGTGCTGGGACTAGCGGGAGCTACGAGCAGTACTTC. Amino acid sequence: CASSAGTSGSYEQYF.

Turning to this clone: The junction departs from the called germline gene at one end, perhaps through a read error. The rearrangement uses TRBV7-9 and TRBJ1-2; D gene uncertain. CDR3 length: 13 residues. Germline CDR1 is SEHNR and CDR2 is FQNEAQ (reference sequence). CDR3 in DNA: TGTGCCAGCAACTTATCACGCAGCTATGGCTACACCTTC. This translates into CASNLSRSYGYTF.

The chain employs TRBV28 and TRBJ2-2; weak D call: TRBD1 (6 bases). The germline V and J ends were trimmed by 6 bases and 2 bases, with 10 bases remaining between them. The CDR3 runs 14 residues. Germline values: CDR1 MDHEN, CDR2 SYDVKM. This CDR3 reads CASRSRGNTGELFF. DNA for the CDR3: TGTGCCAGCAGGTCCAGGGGAAACACCGGGGAGCTGTTTTTT.

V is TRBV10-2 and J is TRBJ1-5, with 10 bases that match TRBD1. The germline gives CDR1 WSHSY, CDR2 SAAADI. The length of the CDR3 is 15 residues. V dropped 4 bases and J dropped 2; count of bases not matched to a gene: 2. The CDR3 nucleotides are TGCGCCAGCAGTGCAGGGACAGGGGGCAATCAGCCCCAGCATTTT. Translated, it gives CASSAGTGGNQPQHF.

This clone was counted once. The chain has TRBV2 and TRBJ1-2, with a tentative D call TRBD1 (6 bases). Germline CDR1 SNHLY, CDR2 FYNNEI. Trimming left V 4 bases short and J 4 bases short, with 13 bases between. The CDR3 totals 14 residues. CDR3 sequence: CASSVQGTSYGYTF. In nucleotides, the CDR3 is TGTGCCAGCAGTGTTCAGGGGACCTCCTATGGCTACACCTTC.

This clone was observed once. CDR3 sequence (DNA): TGTGCCAGCAGCATCCAAATGAACACTGAAGCTTTCTTT. Its protein is CASSIQMNTEAFF. The chain recombines TRBV11-3 with TRBJ1-1; D not resolved. CDR1 is SGHNT and CDR2 is YENEEA in the germline V gene. V was trimmed by 5 bases and J by 0 bases, leaving 7 bases between them. This CDR3 is 13 amino acids long.

The CDR3 DNA sequence: TGTGCCAGTAGTATGCCGCTTCGGGAAAAACTGTTTTTT. Protein sequence: CASSMPLREKLFF. The chain has TRBV19 and TRBJ1-4; D ambiguous. The CDR3 spans 13 residues. CDR1 LNHDA and CDR2 SQIVND come from the germline V gene (reference sequence). V was trimmed by 3 bases and J by 8 bases, leaving 10 bases between them.